This T cell receptor beta chain was captured by sequencing in a study of cytomegalovirus exposure and HLA in healthy donors (TCRdb year 2017). General notes on the study: An earlier analysis of approximately 590 of the donors reported 250 to 300 Gb of sequence data and more than 90 million unique TCR beta sequences from about 179 million T cells. An early release that covered about 640 HLA-typed donors contained about 300 gigabases of sequencing data and tens of millions of unique TCR sequences. Of the approximately 370 genotyped donors, less than 85% were placed in the genetic ancestry cluster associated with self-reported Caucasian donors. The aim of the study was to test whether cataloging public T cell receptors could identify signatures of past pathogen exposure. The study profiled the T cell repertoires of 550 to 700 subjects by immunosequencing and related them to cytomegalovirus serostatus. A separate validation cohort of approximately 120 different subjects was used in addition to the approximately 610-subject first cohort. High-throughput TCR immunosequencing, statistical association of individual TCRs with disease status, and machine learning were combined to predict cytomegalovirus infection status. In a later analysis, previously published TCR beta repertoires from 666 donors were re-analyzed and high-resolution HLA genotyping was added so that TCR occurrence patterns could be studied. Rather than drawing on any new phenotypic data, the later analysis identified candidate immune exposures from TCR beta sequences and the way those sequences occurred across donors. In an earlier analysis of roughly 600 of the donors, high-throughput TCR beta sequencing was used to judge whether each TCR beta V gene segment behaved as functional or pseudogenic. Donor age, sex, ethnicity and CMV serostatus were collected together with the repertoire data. In a later genetic analysis, genome-wide SNP genotypes for about three fifths of the 666 donors were used, and that subset was treated as a discovery cohort. Every discovery cohort repertoire had been produced on one sequencing platform. HLA typing included class I and class II loci at four-digit resolution. Typing coverage differed by locus: A, B, C, DRB1 and DQB1 were typed in roughly 620-630 donors, DQA1 in around 500, DPA1 in around 580, and DPB1 in approximately 450. Roughly five DR-DQ haplotypes were handled as single units for association and clustering because linkage in the cohort was strong. Among around 400 genotyped donors of the cohort, an average of around 220,000 unique TCR beta nucleotide sequences was sequenced per donor, of which about 19% were non-productive. Overall study results and their limits: Correlated functional status among segregating V segments might reflect linkage disequilibrium, but an unknown experimental factor could not be ruled out. The classifier was reported to diagnose cytomegalovirus status with high specificity and sensitivity in both the original cohort and the validation cohort. Immune exposure information for the cohort was limited to CMV serostatus. The study listed 150 to 200 TCR beta chains as associated with cytomegalovirus. A later analysis found that TCR association rates varied across HLA loci, with DRB1 alleles showing the most associated TCRs and HLA-C alleles the fewest. In an earlier analysis of around 600 of the donors, most TCR beta V segments were observed in productive rearrangements about 90% or about 30% of the time, broadly matching IMGT annotations. A few of the identified cytomegalovirus-associated TCR beta chains were confirmed in vitro to be specific for cytomegalovirus antigens. In a later analysis, HLA-associated TCR beta chains showed more clonal expansion and lower generation probabilities than non-associated chains that were equally common. Presence/absence analyses assumed roughly uniform sequencing depth across donors, an assumption that may not hold. Because counts were too low, approximately 15 rarely observed V segments, including chromosome 9 orphons, were excluded from the earlier analysis of some 590 of the donors. Most CMV-associated TCR beta chains appeared to be HLA-restricted in a later analysis, and the HLA associations seemed to be driven largely by CMV exposure. Several of the top co-occurrence clusters appeared to be linked to parvovirus B19, influenza, CMV and Epstein-Barr virus, according to a later analysis. A further reported finding was that TCR beta sequences accurately predicted the HLA-A and HLA-B alleles for most subjects in the first cohort. While some public TCRs were present in many individuals, most TCR sequences turned up only very rarely across donors. According to a later genetic analysis, donors in an Asian-associated ancestry cluster had fewer N-insertions in productive TCRs than the approximately 630-donor mean. When HLA alleles, especially DR and DQ, strongly co-occurred, TCR associations were difficult to assign to individual alleles. According to the authors, the approach could potentially be generalized to other disease states and immunological phenotypes. Because HLA typing was unavailable for some donors at each locus, only the typed subset was used in association tests. A group of highly shared sequence variants was considered likely to be a technical artifact of the sequencing pipeline. The cohort was sequenced for TCR beta chains only, and without alpha or paired-chain data the features that could be detected were limited. Some IMGT-functional V segments, including TRBV6-2 and TRBV6-3, could not be told apart with the 87-base-pair reads, so those segments were excluded. In a later analysis, about 17,000 TCR beta sequences were associated with specific HLA alleles at a false discovery rate of 0.05. In a later genetic analysis, a missense DCLRE1C variant was associated with V-gene and J-gene trimming of TCR beta chains, and the association was replicated in an independent cohort.

Measured from the cysteine to the phenylalanine, the CDR3 is 15 residues long. CDR3 DNA is the only sequence kept; it has 45 bases, read in frame from the first base. V and J lose 0 bases and 6 bases, and a span of 12 bases separates them. The germline V gene supplies CDR1 LGHNA and CDR2 YNFKEQ. The library was made by the immunoSEQ multiplex PCR assay. The multiplex PCR relied on a mix of 60 forward primers for TCR Vbeta segments and 13 reverse primers for TCR Jbeta segments. Amplification of the CDR3 region of rearranged TCR beta genes was performed with a multiplex PCR assay on genomic DNA. On the Illumina HiSeq System, the amplified TCR beta libraries were sequenced as 87-base-pair reads. The authors processed their data as follows. Across the 600 to 700 repertoires, a later analysis counted 80 million or so unique TCR beta chains, 9.5 million to 12 million of which were shared by at least two donors. To remove PCR and sequencing errors, raw reads were error-corrected and collapsed into unique sequences using a nearest-neighbor algorithm that merged closely related sequences. V, D and J gene segments were assigned by aligning CDR3 sequences to IMGT reference sequences. Each retained sequence needed at least a six-nucleotide match to both a V gene segment and a J gene segment. Rearrangements were classified as productive when the CDR3 lacked stop codons and remained in frame with V and J, and all other rearrangements were classified as non-productive. CDR3 was defined according to IMGT convention as the region running from the second conserved V-encoded cysteine to the conserved J-encoded phenylalanine. Sequences without an unambiguous match to a single V gene segment were excluded from the earlier analysis of over 500 of the donors. In an earlier analysis of 587 of the donors, V segments were called functional above 56.7% productive rearrangements and were called segregating when the between-donor standard deviation exceeded 5%. A statistical classification framework was built for diagnosing cytomegalovirus status from the catalog of TCR beta chain sequences. A later analysis assigned V and J genes by comparing TCR nucleotide sequences with IMGT/GENE-DB human TR gene sequences. A later analysis assigned CDR3 sequences and most-parsimonious VDJ recombination scenarios with the TCRdist pipeline. In a later analysis, each TCR beta chain was defined by its CDR3 amino acid sequence together with its V-gene family, and reads without a unique V-gene family were excluded. As a way to deal with suspected cross-contamination and a sequencing artifact, a later analysis dropped approximately 570 nucleotide sequences that were highly shared and had low generation probability. For each public chain, a later analysis derived a clonal expansion index from normalized ranks of inferred template counts within each repertoire. Generation probabilities in a later analysis came from a VDJ recombination model fitted to out-of-frame rearrangements, and those results were checked against IGoR. In a later analysis, hypergeometric tests were used to score TCR-TCR, TCR-HLA and TCR-CMV co-occurrence, with a repertoire-size bias correction applied to TCR pairs. In a later analysis, false discovery rates were estimated by permuting HLA or CMV assignments 20 times. In a later analysis, co-occurring TCRs were grouped using DBSCAN, and TCRdist sequence similarity was added for clustering within HLA-allele-positive subsets. Repertoires with fewer than 30,000 or more than 120,000 public chains, plus five repertoires with anomalous nucleotide sharing, were excluded from co-occurrence clustering. TCRdb took this table from immuneACCESS and kept in-frame rearrangements with V and J called. Such tables lack part of the clones; where checked against another copy, unresolved V genes explain under half of the gap, and the rest is unexplained. V and J calls and clone size follow that table, whereas D and trimming were derived from the DNA. This sample is represented by approximately 77,000 clones; nearly 80% of them were singletons. The top ten clonotypes cover less than 4.5% of the sample.

There are a few counts of this clone. Its antigen specificity is not known. Base qualities are not at hand, and no much larger clone is one base apart. The cohort consisted of 600 to 750 healthy bone marrow donors. All cohort members were sampled while nominally healthy, although unrecorded immune exposures were likely present. The donor was CMV seronegative and belonged to the group of roughly 330 seronegative cohort members. A peripheral blood sample was collected from each donor, and TCR beta sequencing was performed on peripheral blood mononuclear cells. Genomic DNA was extracted from the blood cell samples with the Qiagen DNeasy Blood Extraction Kit.

Specimen: PBMCs. Recombination joined TRBV4-2 with TRBJ2-1; the D gene is unclear. The receptor was derived from a man aged 35 to 55 in good health and CMV-seronegative. CDR3 region: CASSQDRQEFNEQFF. Here is the DNA: TGTGCCAGCAGCCAAGATCGCCAGGAATTCAATGAGCAGTTCTTC.